Presented here are 21 T cell receptor beta chains from one specimen sequenced in a study of blood T cell repertoires in COVID-19. Assay used: immunoSEQ multiplex PCR; TCRdb lists only in-frame clones, some missing. The sample consists of almost 250,000 clones, roughly 91% of them appearing once. Sequencing was done on a sample of PBMCs or T cells enriched from blood (not recorded which). These receptors were taken from a woman aged 30 to 39 who had recovered from COVID-19.

This clone showed up just a few times. The chain recombines TRBV6-2 or TRBV6-3 with TRBJ1-1; D unclear. There are 13 residues in the CDR3. Germline values: CDR1 MNHEY, CDR2 SVGEGT. The germline V and J ends were trimmed by 5 bases and 3 bases, with 10 bases remaining between them. The CDR3 DNA follows: TGTGCCAGCAGTGGCCTTCAGGACACTGAAGCTTTCTTT. It yields the protein CASSGLQDTEAFF.

V gene TRBV7-3 combines with J gene TRBJ2-5; 9 bases line up with TRBD2. Germline loops: CDR1 SGHTA, CDR2 FQGTGA. The V segment lost 1 base and the J segment 4 bases; nucleotides outside the gene matches: 4. CDR3 length: 15 residues. The CDR3 DNA sequence: TGTGCCAGCAGCTTAAGCGGGAGGGCCCGAGAGACCCAGTACTTC. Protein: CASSLSGRARETQYF.

The count of this clone is one. This chain joins TRBV19 and TRBJ1-5, with TRBD1 matching over 7 bases. Germline values: CDR1 LNHDA, CDR2 SQIVND (reference sequence). CDR3 length equals 14 residues. With V trimmed by 5 bases and J by 6 bases, 7 bases remained unmatched. CDR3 amino acids: CASSETGIGQPQHF. The CDR3 DNA is TGTGCCAGTAGTGAGACAGGGATCGGTCAGCCCCAGCATTTT.

The chain joins TRBV19 to TRBJ1-2; D call uncertain. The germline V gene has CDR1 LNHDA and CDR2 SQIVND (reference sequence). Trimming cost V 3 bases and J 5 bases, with 13 bases left between them. The CDR3 is made up of 14 amino acids. CDR3 loop: CASSILTPGYGYTF. In DNA, the CDR3 is TGTGCCAGTAGTATTTTGACGCCGGGGTATGGCTACACCTTC.

V is TRBV21-1 and J is TRBJ1-6. TRBV21-1 constitutes a pseudogene. The CDR3 loop spans 14 amino acids. CDR3 DNA: TGTGCCAGCGAAGGGGAGGGACTCCCTTCACCCCTCCACTTT. Its protein product is CASEGEGLPSPLHF.

The chain couples TRBV28 to TRBJ1-5; no reliable D call. V lost 1 base and J lost 7, with 14 bases in between. The germline CDR1 and CDR2 sequences are MDHEN and SYDVKM. This CDR3 comprises 15 residues. DNA of the CDR3: TGTGCCAGCAGTTTATCATCGGGGTCCGGCCAGCCCCAGCATTTT. Amino acid sequence: CASSLSSGSGQPQHF.

The chain couples TRBV18 to TRBJ1-5; D ambiguous. The V gene lost 3 bases and the J gene lost 6 bases, with 15 bases spanning the gap. CDR1 and CDR2 (germline): KGHSH, LQKENI. The CDR3 has 15 amino acids. The CDR3 protein is CASSPAEGNSQPQHF. DNA of the CDR3: TGTGCCAGCTCACCGGCAGAGGGAAACAGTCAGCCCCAGCATTTT.

This sequence joins TRBV20-1 and TRBJ2-2; a possible D gene is TRBD2 (7 bases). From germline, CDR1 is DFQATT and CDR2 SNEGSKA (reference sequence). Trimming left V 3 bases short and J 0 bases short, with 17 bases between. The CDR3 is 17 amino acids. The CDR3 nucleotides are TGCAGTGCTAGTCTCCCCCCGGGGGGCGCGAACACCGGGGAGCTGTTTTTT. Translating gives CSASLPPGGANTGELFF.

The chain has TRBV19 and TRBJ1-3; D unclear. The V gene lost 5 bases and the J gene lost 5 bases, with 10 bases spanning the gap. The CDR3 runs 13 residues. CDR1 is LNHDA, CDR2 SQIVND, per germline (reference sequence). The CDR3 DNA reads TGTGCCAGTAGTCACGACAATCGAAACACCATATATTTT. This gives the protein CASSHDNRNTIYF.

V and J are TRBV30 and TRBJ2-3; D may be TRBD1 (5 bases). The CDR3 contains 13 residues. V was trimmed by 0 bases and J by 4 bases, leaving 8 bases between them. CDR1 GTSNPN and CDR2 SVGIG come from the germline V gene (reference sequence). For the CDR3, the DNA is TGTGCCTGGAGTGTACAAGGGGCAGATACGCAGTATTTT. Residues: CAWSVQGADTQYF.

V usage is TRBV6-5 and J usage is TRBJ1-1, with 7 bases lining up with TRBD1. The CDR3 consists of 13 residues. J lost 3 bases, V lost 5 bases, and 3 bases had no gene match. The germline V gene encodes CDR1 MNHEY and CDR2 SVGAGI. This CDR3 reads CASSQTGDTEAFF. As DNA, the CDR3 is TGTGCCAGCAGTCAAACAGGGGACACTGAAGCTTTCTTT.

The rearrangement uses TRBV7-2 and TRBJ2-1; the D gene is possibly TRBD1 (7 bases). The CDR3 is made up of 14 amino acids. Trimming removed 1 base at V and 8 bases at J, with 12 bases between. Germline assignment: CDR1 SGHTA and CDR2 FQGNSA. CDR3 bases: TGTGCCAGCAGCTTAGGCCTCAGGGGGGATGAGCAGTTCTTC. It specifies CASSLGLRGDEQFF.

V and J are TRBV18 and TRBJ2-1; 13 nucleotides match TRBD2. From germline, CDR1 is KGHSH and CDR2 LQKENI. After removal of 2 bases from V and 4 bases from J, the junction contained 8 bases not matched to a gene. The CDR3 is 18 amino acids. CDR3 DNA: TGTGCCAGCTCACCAAACCGGACTAGCGGGAGTGGATACAATGAGCAGTTCTTC. It encodes CASSPNRTSGSGYNEQFF.

The chain joins TRBV30 to TRBJ1-1, with 10 bases that match TRBD1. The CDR3 is 14 amino acids. Germline V gene lookup returns CDR1 GTSNPN and CDR2 SVGIG (reference sequence). With 2 bases clipped from V and 5 bases from J, the junction kept 5 bases outside the gene matches. The CDR3 protein is CAWSRQGAGTEAFF. The CDR3 nucleotides read TGTGCCTGGAGTCGACAGGGGGCAGGGACTGAAGCTTTCTTT. Together with reference TRBV30 and TRBJ1-1, the CDR3 gives the full variable domain: SQTIHQWPATLVQPVGSPLSLECTVEGTSNPNLYWYRQAAGRGLQLLFYSVGIGQISSEVPQNLSASRPQDRQFILSSKKLLLSDSGFYLCAWSRQGAGTEAFFGQGTRLTVV.

This clone was recorded only once. The chain combines TRBV30 with TRBJ2-7; TRBD1 might be the D (5 bases). Per the germline V gene, CDR1 is GTSNPN and CDR2 is SVGIG (reference sequence). The CDR3 loop spans 14 amino acids. Between the trimmed V and J ends, which lost 3 bases and 4 bases, there was a span of 16 bases. CDR3 nucleotides: TGTGCCTGGAGGGGCATAGGGGCCATATACGAGCAGTACTTC. Amino acid sequence: CAWRGIGAIYEQYF. The complete variable domain, with remaining parts taken from reference TRBV30 and TRBJ2-7, reads SQTIHQWPATLVQPVGSPLSLECTVEGTSNPNLYWYRQAAGRGLQLLFYSVGIGQISSEVPQNLSASRPQDRQFILSSKKLLLSDSGFYLCAWRGIGAIYEQYFGPGTRLTVT.

A remark on this clone: Germline is not matched at one junction end, which may reflect a read error. The chain carries TRBV19 and TRBJ2-7, with D possibly matching TRBD1 (6 bases). CDR1 is LNHDA, CDR2 SQIVND, per germline (reference sequence). This CDR3 region has 13 residues. CDR3 nucleotides: TGTGCCAGCAGTACAGGGATAGCCTACGAGCAGTACTTC. Translation gives CASSTGIAYEQYF.

This clone occurred a few times. The rearrangement uses TRBV12-1 and TRBJ1-2. TRBV12-1 is recorded as a pseudogene. The CDR3 contains 19 residues. The CDR3 DNA reads as TGTGCCAGCAGCCTTCCTCCTGCGTCTCTGGGGGGGGATGACTATGGCTACACCTTC. As protein: CASSLPPASLGGDDYGYTF.

The V gene is TRBV7-3, the J gene TRBJ2-1, with TRBD1 matching 8 bases. Looked up from germline, CDR1 is SGHTA and CDR2 is FQGTGA. This CDR3 region has 15 residues. V gave up 4 bases and J gave up 2 bases; unmatched junction bases: 4. The CDR3 protein is CASSSGQGAYNEQFF. For the CDR3, the DNA is TGTGCCAGCAGCTCTGGACAGGGCGCCTACAATGAGCAGTTCTTC.

The genes are TRBV2 and TRBJ1-1, with D unresolved. Between the trimmed V and J ends, which lost 0 bases and 3 bases, there was a span of 5 bases. Germline values: CDR1 SNHLY, CDR2 FYNNEI. This CDR3 contains 13 residues. CDR3 sequence reads: CASSEAPYTEAFF. The CDR3 DNA reads as TGTGCCAGCAGTGAAGCTCCCTACACTGAAGCTTTCTTT.

The rearrangement joins TRBV28 to TRBJ2-4, with D perhaps TRBD1 (6 bases). Germline-derived CDR1 and CDR2 are MDHEN and SYDVKM. The CDR3 spans 16 residues. Deletions cut 5 bases from V and 1 base from J, with 15 bases between. CDR3 DNA: TGTGCCAGCAGTCAACCACACAGGGATGCCAAAAACATTCAGTACTTC. Residues: CASSQPHRDAKNIQYF.

The sample holds one count of this clone. The rearrangement uses TRBV6-6 and TRBJ2-7; 8 bases align to TRBD2. This CDR3 has 14 residues. J gave up 2 bases and V 0 bases, and 0 bases lay outside the gene matches. CDR1 MNHNY and CDR2 SVGAGI come from the germline V gene (reference sequence). The CDR3 loop reads CASSYSRGAYEQYF. The CDR3 nucleotides are TGTGCCAGCAGTTACTCGCGGGGGGCCTACGAGCAGTACTTC.